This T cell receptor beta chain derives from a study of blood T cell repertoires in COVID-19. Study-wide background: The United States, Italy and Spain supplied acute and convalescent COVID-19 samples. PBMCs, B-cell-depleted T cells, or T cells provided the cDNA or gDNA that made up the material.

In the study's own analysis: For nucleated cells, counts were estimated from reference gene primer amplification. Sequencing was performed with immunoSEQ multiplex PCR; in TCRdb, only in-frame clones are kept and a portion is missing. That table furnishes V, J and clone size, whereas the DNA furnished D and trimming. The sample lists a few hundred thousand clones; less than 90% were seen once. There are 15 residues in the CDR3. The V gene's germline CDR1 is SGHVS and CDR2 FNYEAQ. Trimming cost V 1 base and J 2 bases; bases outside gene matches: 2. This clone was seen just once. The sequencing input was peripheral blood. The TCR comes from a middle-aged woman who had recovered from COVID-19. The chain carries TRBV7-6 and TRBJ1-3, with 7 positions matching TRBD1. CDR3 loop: CASSLDRGTGNTIYF. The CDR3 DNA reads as TGTGCCAGCAGCTTAGACAGGGGAACTGGAAACACCATATATTTT.